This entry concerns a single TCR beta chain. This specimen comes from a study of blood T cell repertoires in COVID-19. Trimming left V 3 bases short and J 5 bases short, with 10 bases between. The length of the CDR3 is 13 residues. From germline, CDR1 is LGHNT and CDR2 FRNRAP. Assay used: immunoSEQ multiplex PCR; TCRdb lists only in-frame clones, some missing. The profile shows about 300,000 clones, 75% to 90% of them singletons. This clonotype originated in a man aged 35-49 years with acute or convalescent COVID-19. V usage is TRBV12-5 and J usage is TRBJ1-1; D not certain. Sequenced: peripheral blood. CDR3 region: CASGFSGGTEAFF. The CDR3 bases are TGTGCTAGTGGTTTCTCGGGTGGAACTGAAGCTTTCTTT.